This T cell receptor (beta chain) came from a study of T cells in Graves' hyperthyroidism and ophthalmopathy. This clonotype has a count of ten or more. Amplified regions were TCR beta CDR3 sequences from RNA transcripts. A set of HTBI primers served as the primers for a first-round RT-PCR of the TCR CDR3. MiXCR was run by TCRdb on the multiplex PCR reads, yielding one entry per CDR3 protein. The table records about 200,000 distinct CDR3 sequences, around a sixth of them present only once. Germline CDR1 reads LGHDT; CDR2 reads YNNKEL (reference sequence). The V gene lost 4 bases and the J gene lost 5 bases, with 13 bases spanning the gap. This CDR3 comprises 14 residues.

The TCR originated in a woman in her forties or fifties with Graves' hyperthyroidism. The V call is TRBV3-1, the J call TRBJ2-3; a weak D match, TRBD2 (6 bases). Sequencing used blood. CDR3 nucleotides: TGTGCCAGCAGCCCCCCCCGAGCGGGAGATACGCAGTATTTT. Translating gives CASSPPRAGDTQYF.